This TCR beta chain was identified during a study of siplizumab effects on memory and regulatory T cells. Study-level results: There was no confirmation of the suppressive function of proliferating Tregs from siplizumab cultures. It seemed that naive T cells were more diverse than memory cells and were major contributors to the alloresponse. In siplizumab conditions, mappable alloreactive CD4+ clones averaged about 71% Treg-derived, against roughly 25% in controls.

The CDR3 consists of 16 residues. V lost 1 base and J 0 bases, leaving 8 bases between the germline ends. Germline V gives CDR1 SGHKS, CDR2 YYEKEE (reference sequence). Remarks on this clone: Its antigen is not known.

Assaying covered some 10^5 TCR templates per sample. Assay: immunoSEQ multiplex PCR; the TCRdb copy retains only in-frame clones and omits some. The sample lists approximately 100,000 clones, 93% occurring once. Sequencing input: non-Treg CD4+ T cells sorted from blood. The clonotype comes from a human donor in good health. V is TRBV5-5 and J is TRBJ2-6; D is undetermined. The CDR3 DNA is TGTGCCAGCAGCTTGACAGCGTCCTCTGGGGCCAACGTCCTGACTTTC. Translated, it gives CASSLTASSGANVLTF.